These T cell receptor beta chains were read from a single sample in a study of shared clonotypes between healthy human individuals. TCRdb's table, derived via immunoSEQ multiplex PCR, lists solely in-frame clones and lacks some. The table lists about 1.1 million clones, approximately 78% of them singletons. The sequenced material came from memory CD4+ T cells from PBMCs. The source of these receptors is a young man in good health. Some clones in this sample may be carry-over from other donors' samples. Each CDR3 is given with its conserved first and last residue. The D gene is left open where the match is weak. Only part of the rows carry a size: once, few, many, or a class if the clone is expanded.

V	J	size	D	CDR3	DNA
TRBV28	TRBJ2-7	once	NA	CASSASGLLSYEQYF	TGTGCCAGCAGTGCGAGCGGACTCCTCTCCTACGAGCAGTACTTC
TRBV28	TRBJ1-2	NA	TRBD1	CASSLFHLGQGNGYTF	TGTGCCAGCAGTTTATTCCACCTGGGACAGGGGAATGGCTACACCTTC
TRBV7-7	TRBJ2-1	many	NA	CASSLFGLRQFF	TGTGCCAGCAGCTTATTTGGGCTACGACAGTTCTTC
TRBV7-9	TRBJ2-7	once	NA	CASSFADRGEQYF	TGTGCCAGCAGCTTTGCGGACAGAGGCGAGCAGTACTTC
TRBV7-2	TRBJ1-2	NA	NA	CASSLGGDYGYTF	TGTGCCAGCAGCTTAGGTGGGGACTATGGCTACACCTTC
TRBV7-8	TRBJ2-1	NA	NA	CASSGGGRLGNEQFF	TGTGCCAGCAGCGGTGGGGGGAGACTGGGTAATGAGCAGTTCTTC
TRBV18	TRBJ2-7	NA	TRBD1	CASSPGGQGFEQYF	TGTGCCAGCTCACCGGGGGGACAGGGATTCGAGCAGTACTTC
TRBV7-9	TRBJ2-1	NA	TRBD2	CASSELAGNYNEQFF	TGTGCCAGCAGCGAACTAGCGGGAAACTACAATGAGCAGTTCTTC
TRBV7-2	TRBJ2-3	NA	TRBD2	CASSLWTSGGFGTQYF	TGTGCCAGCAGCCTATGGACTAGCGGGGGATTTGGTACGCAGTATTTT
TRBV5-4	TRBJ2-6	few	NA	CASSPRFSGANVLTF	TGTGCCAGCAGCCCCCGATTCTCTGGGGCCAACGTCCTGACTTTC
TRBV18	TRBJ2-7	NA	NA	CASSPRRDSEQYF	TGTGCCAGCTCACCGAGGCGGGACAGCGAGCAGTACTTC
TRBV20-1	TRBJ1-4	NA	NA	CSARNEKLFF	TGCAGTGCTAGAAATGAAAAACTGTTTTTT
TRBV9	TRBJ1-1	NA	TRBD1	CASSAEQGGKAFF	TGTGCCAGCAGCGCCGAACAGGGGGGAAAAGCTTTCTTT
TRBV9	TRBJ1-1	NA	NA	CASSVGRGTTEAFF	TGTGCCAGCAGCGTAGGTCGGGGGACCACTGAAGCTTTCTTT